Following are 30 T cell receptor beta chains from one sample sequenced in a study of tumor and adjacent non-tumor tissue in lung cancer. This sample's RNA came from whole unsorted tissue. TCRbeta libraries were built with three rounds of nested PCR, modified from ARM-PCR. One entry per CDR3 protein results from TCRdb running MiXCR on the multiplex PCR reads. The table records over 110,000 distinct CDR3 sequences, approximately 66% of them present only once. What was sequenced was lung tumor tissue. All receptors come from a man in his fifties or sixties with small cell lung cancer.

This clonotype turned up a few times. A much larger clone differs by one base, so this may be a read error. The chain employs TRBV12-3 or TRBV12-4 and TRBJ2-2; D possibly corresponds to TRBD2 (5 bases). Deletions cut 5 bases from V and 2 bases from J, with 12 bases between. The CDR3 runs to 15 residues. This chain's CDR3 is CASSLDYPNTGELFF. In DNA form, the CDR3 reads TGTGCCAGCAGTCTTGACTACCCAAACACCGGGGAGCTGTTTTTT.

Turning to this clonotype: Its ends do not fully match the called genes, so a read error is possible. V usage is TRBV5-5 and J usage is TRBJ1-1; D not resolved. The CDR3 is 13 amino acids. Germline-derived CDR1 and CDR2 are SGHKS and YYEKEE (reference sequence). DNA for the CDR3: TGTGCCAGCAGCTTGAGGACGAACACTGAAACTTTCTTT. Translated, it gives CASSLRTNTETFF.

The J gene is TRBJ2-1, the V gene TRBV11-2; 13 bases align to TRBD2. This CDR3 region has 18 residues. The ends lost 4 bases at V and 6 bases at J; junction bases unmatched: 12. CDR1 and CDR2 from the germline V gene are SGHAT and FQNNGV. This CDR3 reads CASSSQGLAGASGNEQFF. DNA of the CDR3: TGTGCCAGCAGCTCTCAAGGACTAGCGGGGGCGTCAGGCAATGAGCAGTTCTTC. Filled out from reference TRBV11-2 and TRBJ2-1, the complete variable domain reads EAGVAQSPRYKIIEKRQSVAFWCNPISGHATLYWYQQILGQGPKLLIQFQNNGVVDDSQLPKDRFSAERLKGVDSTLKIQPAKLEDSAVYLCASSSQGLAGASGNEQFFGPGTRLTVL.

A note on this clonotype: The junction departs from germline at one end; a sequencing error may be responsible. This sequence joins TRBV6-1 and TRBJ1-2, with D unresolved. Germline CDR1 and CDR2: MNHNS and SASEGT. This CDR3 comprises 13 residues. CDR3: CASSVPGDGVIPF. The CDR3 DNA reads TGTGCCAGCAGTGTTCCCGGAGACGGTGTGATACCCTTC.

This clonotype came up many times. The chain is built from TRBV5-4 and TRBJ2-6; weak D call: TRBD2 (6 bases). V was shortened by 5 bases and J by 12 bases, with 12 bases between the two germline ends. The CDR3 is 12 amino acids. Germline-derived CDR1 and CDR2 are SGHNT and YYREEE (reference sequence). CDR3: CASREGGSVLTF. CDR3 DNA: TGTGCCAGCAGGGAGGGCGGCTCCGTCCTGACTTTC.

This chain links TRBV11-2 with TRBJ2-2, with D perhaps matching TRBD1 (6 bases). CDR1 is SGHAT, CDR2 FQNNGV, per germline. The V and J ends lost 3 bases and 3 bases respectively, with 14 bases between them. The CDR3 contains 16 residues. Here the CDR3 DNA reads TGTGCCAGCAGCTTCCGACAGGTGGCAGACACCGGGGAGCTGTTTTTT. Amino acids: CASSFRQVADTGELFF.

This clonotype was counted ten times or more. The chain combines TRBV11-3 with TRBJ1-1; D perhaps matches TRBD1 (6 bases). CDR1 SGHNT and CDR2 YENEEA come from the germline V gene. This CDR3 is 16 amino acids long. The V end was cut by 1 base, the J end by 4 bases, with 16 bases between. CDR3 nucleotides: TGTGCCAGCAGCTTAGGGATTGTGCGGGGGCGCACTGAAGCTTTCTTT. Amino acid sequence: CASSLGIVRGRTEAFF.

The chain combines TRBV12-5 with TRBJ1-4; weak D call: TRBD1 (5 bases). V was pared by 4 bases and J by 7 bases, with 16 bases between. From germline, CDR1 is LGHNT and CDR2 FRNRAP. The CDR3 consists of 15 residues. CDR3 loop: CASGSTWGSVEKLFF. For the CDR3, the DNA is TGTGCTAGTGGTTCGACATGGGGGTCGGTTGAAAAACTGTTTTTT.

Concerning this clonotype: A clone one base away is much larger, so this may be a read error. The V and J genes are TRBV20-1 and TRBJ1-2; D is uncertain. CDR3 length: 14 amino acids. Germline V gives CDR1 DFQATT, CDR2 SNEGSKA (reference sequence). Here the CDR3 reads CSAPTPFLRLGYAF. CDR3 nucleotides: TGCAGTGCTCCAACGCCCTTTCTCCGGCTTGGCTACGCCTTC.

There are many counts of this clonotype. The CDR3 loop reads CSARSTRPQETQYF. For the CDR3, the DNA is TGCAGTGCTAGGTCAACCAGACCCCAAGAGACCCAGTACTTC. The rearrangement uses TRBV20-1 and TRBJ2-5; D gene ambiguous. Per the germline V gene, CDR1 is DFQATT and CDR2 is SNEGSKA (reference sequence). Deletions cut 3 bases from V and 1 base from J, with 12 bases between. CDR3 length equals 14 residues.

Worth noting for this clonotype: The conserved final phenylalanine or tryptophan is absent from the CDR3, which likely points to a read error. J is TRBJ1-1 and V is TRBV20-1, with 8 bases aligning to TRBD1. The V gene's germline CDR1 is DFQATT and CDR2 SNEGSKA (reference sequence). The V and J ends lost 1 base and 1 base, in that order; junction bases with no gene match: 5. The CDR3 has 15 amino acids. The CDR3, as DNA: TGCAGTGCTAGAGCAAGGACAGGGCCGAACACTGAAGCTTTCCTT. This encodes CSARARTGPNTEAFL.

Only a few counts were recorded for this clonotype. Its ends do not fully match the called genes, so a read error is possible. V usage is TRBV7-2 and J usage is TRBJ2-1, with unresolved D. Germline V gene data show CDR1 as SGHTA and CDR2 as FQGNSA. The CDR3 has 12 residues. The CDR3: CASSKALNEQLF. CDR3 nucleotides: TGTGCCAGCAGTAAGGCCCTCAATGAGCAGCTCTTC.

The chain combines TRBV4-1 with TRBJ1-2; D is perhaps TRBD1 (5 bases). Germline values: CDR1 MGHRA, CDR2 YSYEKL. Trimming took off 4 bases at V and 8 bases at J, with 17 bases between the two ends. The CDR3 runs to 14 residues. The CDR3 DNA is TGCGCCAGCAGCCTTACGGCAGGGATAGGCGGCTACACCTTC. This codes for CASSLTAGIGGYTF.

Concerning this clonotype itself: The junction departs from germline at one end; a sequencing error may be responsible. This chain connects TRBV6-6 to TRBJ1-6; D is possibly TRBD1 (5 bases). CDR3 length: 14 amino acids. Per germline, CDR1 MNHNY and CDR2 SVGAGI (reference sequence). CDR3 loop: CASSRQSIGSPPHF. The DNA for the CDR3 is TGTGCTAGCAGTAGACAGAGTATAGGGTCACCCCCCCACTTT.

Worth noting for this clonotype: Compared with germline, one end of the junction differs, possibly owing to a read error. V is TRBV11-3 and J is TRBJ2-7; 9 bases fit TRBD1. Germline-derived CDR1 and CDR2 are SGHNT and YENEEA. The CDR3 spans 15 residues. The CDR3 protein is CASSRPGTGFHKQYF. In nucleotides, the CDR3 is TGTGCAAGCAGCCGTCCCGGGACAGGGTTCCACAAGCAGTACTTC. Combining the CDR3 with reference TRBV11-3 and TRBJ2-7 gives the whole variable domain EAGVVQSPRYKIIEKKQPVAFWCNPISGHNTLYWYLQNLGQGPELLIRYENEEAVDDSQLPKDRFSAERLKGVDSTLKIQPAELGDSAVYLCASSRPGTGFHKQYFGPGTRLTVT.

This chain uses TRBV29-1 with TRBJ1-1; D uncertain. The CDR3 spans 13 residues. The V end lost 0 bases, the J end lost 4 bases, and 9 bases lay between the germline ends. The germline CDR1 and CDR2 sequences are SQVTM and ANQGSEA. CDR3 in amino acids: CSVEDSLITEAFF. CDR3 coding DNA: TGCAGCGTTGAAGACAGCCTGATCACTGAAGCTTTCTTT. Full variable domain (rest looked up from reference TRBV29-1 and TRBJ1-1): SAVISQKPSRDICQRGTSLTIQCQVDSQVTMMFWYRQQPGQSLTLIATANQGSEATYESGFVIDKFPISRPNLTFSTLTVSNMSPEDSSIYLCSVEDSLITEAFFGQGTRLTVV.

This clonotype was recorded at least ten times. The CDR3 coding sequence is TGTGCCAGCAGTCCTAGAAGGACAGGGAGCTCCTACGAGCAGTACTTC. As protein: CASSPRRTGSSYEQYF. V usage is TRBV6-1 and J usage is TRBJ2-7, with 8 bases matching TRBD1. V dropped 5 bases and J dropped 0; count of bases not matched to a gene: 9. This CDR3 region has 16 residues. From germline, CDR1 is MNHNS and CDR2 SASEGT.

The CDR3 region is CASSLERAGEAFF. CDR3 coding DNA: TGCGCCAGCAGCTTGGAACGGGCAGGTGAAGCTTTCTTT. The rearrangement links TRBV5-1 to TRBJ1-1, with D unclear. The ends were cut back, 0 bases at V and 7 bases at J, with 10 bases in the middle. This CDR3 has 13 residues. In germline, CDR1 is SGHRS, CDR2 YFSETQ.

Turning to this clonotype: Possible read error: a much larger clone is one base away. The chain is built from TRBV20-1 and TRBJ2-1, with 9 bases matching TRBD1. Germline loops: CDR1 DFQATT, CDR2 SNEGSKA (reference sequence). The CDR3 extends over 14 amino acids. The CDR3 region is CSGLDRGGANEQFF. As DNA, the CDR3 is TGCAGCGGATTGGACAGGGGAGGCGCCAATGAGCAGTTCTTC.

Notes on this clonotype: As the CDR3 is not closed by the conserved phenylalanine or tryptophan, this likely results from a read error. The chain joins TRBV6-2 or TRBV6-3 to TRBJ2-1; perhaps TRBD2 as D (5 bases). The CDR3 is made up of 16 amino acids. The ends were cut back, 2 bases at V and 4 bases at J, with 15 bases in the middle. CDR1 is MNHEY, CDR2 SVGEGT, per germline. The CDR3 is CASSYPGRWRYNEQFL. Written as DNA, the CDR3 is TGTGCCAGCAGTTACCCGGGAAGGTGGCGGTACAATGAGCAGTTCCTC.

As to this clonotype: Lacking the conserved final phenylalanine or tryptophan, this CDR3 likely reflects a read error. The chain employs TRBV25-1 and TRBJ2-2; D remains ambiguous. Germline V gene data show CDR1 as MGHDK and CDR2 as SYGVNS. The CDR3 sequence is 15 residues long. Trimming shortened V by 3 bases and J by 2 bases, and 10 bases separated the two germline ends. CDR3 in DNA: TGTGCCAGCAGTGATCCTCACAGAAACACCGGGGAGCTGTTTTCT. It codes for CASSDPHRNTGELFS.

Note on this clonotype: At one boundary the junction diverges from the germline segment, which might be a read error. The chain joins TRBV20-1 to TRBJ2-7; D perhaps matches TRBD1 (6 bases). CDR3 length equals 13 residues. Germline-derived CDR1 and CDR2 are DFQATT and SNEGSKA (reference sequence). The CDR3 region has the DNA TGCAGTGCTAGACCGGCAGGGGCCTACGAGCAATACTTC. Translation: CSARPAGAYEQYF.

In regard to this clonotype: Germline and junction disagree at one end, which may indicate a read error. V usage is TRBV11-3 and J usage is TRBJ2-3, with 11 bases matching TRBD2. The germline CDR1 and CDR2 sequences are SGHNT and YENEEA. This CDR3 has 15 amino acids. CDR3 DNA: TGTACCAGCAGCCTCACTAGCGGGAGTTCAGATACGCAGTATTTT. Protein sequence: CTSSLTSGSSDTQYF. The full variable domain, with the rest looked up from reference TRBV11-3 and TRBJ2-3, is EAGVVQSPRYKIIEKKQPVAFWCNPISGHNTLYWYLQNLGQGPELLIRYENEEAVDDSQLPKDRFSAERLKGVDSTLKIQPAELGDSAVYLCTSSLTSGSSDTQYFGPGTRLTVL.

This clonotype was counted only a few times. This chain links TRBV10-2 with TRBJ2-2; 8 bases map to TRBD1. The germline CDR1 and CDR2 sequences are WSHSY and SAAADI. The CDR3 has 14 residues. V trimming: 8 bases; J trimming: 7 bases; junction bases outside the gene matches: 9. The CDR3 spells CASSDRAVGGELFF. The CDR3 coding sequence is TGCGCCAGCTCGGACAGGGCCGTTGGCGGGGAGCTGTTTTTT.

The table lists this clonotype with many counts. The chain joins TRBV11-2 to TRBJ2-7; D gene ambiguous. There are 14 residues in the CDR3. The germline V and J ends were trimmed by 6 bases and 6 bases, with 18 bases remaining between them. Germline loops: CDR1 SGHAT, CDR2 FQNNGV. The chain's CDR3 is CASSRSRSNGEQYF. Here the CDR3 DNA reads TGTGCCAGCAGTCGATCCAGGAGTAACGGCGAGCAGTACTTC.

A few counts support this clonotype. A read error may produce the germline difference seen at one junction end. The rearrangement joins TRBV6-6 to TRBJ2-6; TRBD1 might be the D (5 bases). The CDR3 consists of 13 residues. Looked up from germline, CDR1 is MNHNY and CDR2 is SVGAGI (reference sequence). The CDR3, as DNA: TGTGCCAGCAGTTTCTCTGGGGCCAACGTCCCGACTTTC. Protein: CASSFSGANVPTF.

The gene calls are TRBV20-1 and TRBJ1-1; D unresolved. Germline CDR1 reads DFQATT; CDR2 reads SNEGSKA (reference sequence). The CDR3 length is 15 residues. V was clipped by 4 bases and J by 4 bases, with 19 bases between them. The CDR3 sequence is CSAIAGSRSGTEAFF. The CDR3 DNA sequence: TGCAGTGCTATAGCCGGAAGTCGGTCAGGCACTGAAGCTTTCTTT.

The genes are TRBV18 and TRBJ2-7; 7 positions agree with TRBD1. V shed 6 bases, J shed 1 base, and the junction held 6 bases outside the gene matches. Looked up from germline, CDR1 is KGHSH and CDR2 is LQKENI. The CDR3 covers 14 residues. This chain's CDR3 is CASSQGQLSYEQYF. In DNA, the CDR3 is TGTGCCAGCTCCCAGGGACAGTTATCCTACGAGCAGTACTTC.

This clonotype came up a few times. V usage is TRBV6-5 and J usage is TRBJ1-5; no firm D call. Germline-derived CDR1 and CDR2 are MNHEY and SVGAGI. V was trimmed by 5 bases and J by 5 bases, leaving 10 bases between them. The CDR3 is 13 amino acids. CDR3 DNA sequence: TGTGCCAGCAGTCCCCGTCGGGATCAGCCCCAGCATTTT. This sequence encodes CASSPRRDQPQHF.

This clonotype is a singleton in its sample. The V gene is TRBV6-1, the J gene TRBJ1-2, with D possibly matching TRBD1 (5 bases). Trimming stripped 4 bases from V and 8 bases from J, with 17 bases between. This CDR3 is 14 amino acids long. CDR1 is MNHNS, CDR2 SASEGT, per germline. The CDR3 sequence is CASSAGTPAEGYTF. CDR3 in DNA: TGTGCCAGCAGTGCAGGGACTCCCGCTGAAGGCTACACCTTC.